This T cell receptor beta chain was sequenced during a study of OX40 agonist ivuxolimab in advanced cancers. Study-wide context: The costimulatory receptor OX40 (CD134) was targeted by ivuxolimab, a fully human IgG2 agonistic monoclonal antibody. Intravenous ivuxolimab was administered to patients every 2 weeks at six dose levels: 0.01, 0.1, 0.3, 1.5, 3 and 10 mg/kg. Peripheral TCRbeta sequencing was intended to test whether TCR sequence diversity was altered and clonal T-cell expansion was caused by ivuxolimab. In the dose-escalation cohort, approximately 80% of patients were male, and the mean age was roughly 60 years with a range of roughly 23 to 79. Partial responses occurred in three dose-escalation patients: two with cutaneous melanoma and one with hepatocellular carcinoma. The paper reports the monotherapy dose-escalation portion (N of about 47 patients) of the phase I ivuxolimab trial. Patients were allowed to have had prior anti-PD-1, anti-PD-L1 or anti-CTLA-4 therapy, and approximately 40% of the dose-escalation patients had been treated with checkpoint inhibitors. Among the 52 dose-escalation patients, some 20 had hepatocellular carcinoma, approximately 15 melanoma, 9 renal cell carcinoma and 9 head and neck cancer. Points the paper makes about the study in general: On average, CD8+ T cells showed more expanded clones than CD4+ T cells after ivuxolimab. The antigen specificity of the clonally expanded peripheral T cells was not determined. Low levels of normalized T-cell clonal expansion were also shown by some nonresponding patients. Clonal expansion of both CD4+ and CD8+ blood T cells was observed from baseline to week 6 at doses 0.1 to 3.0 mg/kg. In the 0.1-3.0 mg/kg groups, partial responders had among the lowest normalized peripheral clonal expansion, particularly in CD8+ T cells.

For sequencing of the TCRbeta CDR3 region, genomic DNA was extracted from the sorted cells. The immunoSEQ Assay was used for sequencing of TCRbeta CDR3 regions. TCRdb retrieved this table from immuneACCESS and kept in-frame rearrangements only. Not all clones are present; in checked studies, unresolved V genes account for under half, and no reason is known for the remainder. Present in this sample are 55,000 to 65,000 clones, more than 70% of which were seen just once. Roughly 0.9% of the sample is in the top ten clones. In the case of this clone: Its target antigen remains unknown. Within one base of it there is no much larger clone, and no base qualities were kept.

Patients with autoimmune disease history or receiving systemic immunosuppression were excluded from the trial. Peripheral blood for TCR sequencing was collected from all dose cohorts at baseline, on cycle 4 day 1, and on cycle 7 day 1. The samples were drawn from a first-in-human, open-label, multicenter phase I dose-escalation trial of ivuxolimab. The trial enrolled adults with locally advanced or metastatic head and neck squamous cell, hepatocellular, melanoma or renal cell carcinoma. Before TCR sequencing, CD4+ and CD8+ T cells were separately sorted from peripheral blood. Source: CD4+ or CD8+ T cells sorted from blood, taken in a trial of the OX40 agonist ivuxolimab. This sequence was found in an adult with an advanced solid tumor such as melanoma, head and neck, liver or kidney cancer.

The CDR3 loop reads CSARDGGTLTF. The DNA sequence is given as TGCAGTGCTAGGGACGGAGGCACCCTCACCTTC. Rearrangement joined TRBV20-1 to TRBJ1-2; the D gene assignment is ambiguous. V and J lose 3 bases and 13 bases, and a span of 15 bases separates them. Inclusive of the bounding cysteine and phenylalanine, the CDR3 is 11 residues long. Only CDR3 DNA is held: 33 bases, read in frame from base 1. As encoded in the germline V gene (reference sequence), CDR1 is DFQATT while CDR2 is SNEGSKA.